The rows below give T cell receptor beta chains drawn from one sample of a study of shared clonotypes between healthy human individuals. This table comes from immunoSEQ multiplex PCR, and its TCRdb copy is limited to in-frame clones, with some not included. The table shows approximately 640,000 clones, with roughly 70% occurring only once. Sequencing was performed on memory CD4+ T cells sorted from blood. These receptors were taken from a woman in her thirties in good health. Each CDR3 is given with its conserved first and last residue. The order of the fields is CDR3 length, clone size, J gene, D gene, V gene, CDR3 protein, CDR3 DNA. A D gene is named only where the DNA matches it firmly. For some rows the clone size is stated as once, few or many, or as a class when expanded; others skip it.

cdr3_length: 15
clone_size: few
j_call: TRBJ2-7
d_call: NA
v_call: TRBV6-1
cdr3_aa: CASSEGFGGTYEQYF
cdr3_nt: TGTGCCAGCAGTGAAGGTTTCGGGGGTACCTACGAGCAGTACTTC

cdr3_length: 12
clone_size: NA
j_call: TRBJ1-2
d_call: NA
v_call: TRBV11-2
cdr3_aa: CASSSRGDGYTF
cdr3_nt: TGTGCCAGCAGCTCCCGCGGGGATGGCTACACCTTC

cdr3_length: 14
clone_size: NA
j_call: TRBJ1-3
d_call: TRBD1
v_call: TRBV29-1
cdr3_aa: CSAQSGQGVNTIYF
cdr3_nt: TGCAGCGCCCAATCGGGGCAGGGGGTGAACACCATATATTTT

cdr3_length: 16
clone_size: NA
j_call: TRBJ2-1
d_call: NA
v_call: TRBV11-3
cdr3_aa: CASSLHGSNSYNEQFF
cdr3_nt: TGTGCCAGCAGCTTACATGGTTCTAACTCCTACAATGAGCAGTTCTTC

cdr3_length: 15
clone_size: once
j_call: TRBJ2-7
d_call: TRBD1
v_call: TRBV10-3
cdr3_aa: CAISPPPGQDYEQYF
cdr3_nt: TGTGCCATCAGTCCCCCGCCGGGACAGGATTACGAGCAGTACTTC

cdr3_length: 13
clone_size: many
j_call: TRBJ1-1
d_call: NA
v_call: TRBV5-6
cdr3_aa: CASSLGMNTEAFF
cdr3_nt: TGTGCCAGCAGCTTGGGAATGAACACTGAAGCTTTCTTT

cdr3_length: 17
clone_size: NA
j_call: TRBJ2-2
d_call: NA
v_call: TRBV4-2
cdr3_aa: CASSQDEDSRWTGELFF
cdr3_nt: TGTGCCAGCAGCCAAGATGAGGACTCTCGGTGGACCGGGGAGCTGTTTTTT

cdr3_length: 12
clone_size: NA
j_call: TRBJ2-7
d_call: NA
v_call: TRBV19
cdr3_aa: CASSIQGYEQYF
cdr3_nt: TGTGCCAGTAGTATACAGGGTTACGAGCAGTACTTC

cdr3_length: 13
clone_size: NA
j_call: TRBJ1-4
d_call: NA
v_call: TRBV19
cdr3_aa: CASSSGTNEKLFF
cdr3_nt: TGTGCCAGTAGTTCCGGGACAAATGAAAAACTGTTTTTT

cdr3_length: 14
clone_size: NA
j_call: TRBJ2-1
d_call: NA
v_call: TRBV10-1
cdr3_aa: CASSRPGAVNEQFF
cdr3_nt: TGCGCCAGCTCCCGACCGGGAGCTGTCAATGAGCAGTTCTTC

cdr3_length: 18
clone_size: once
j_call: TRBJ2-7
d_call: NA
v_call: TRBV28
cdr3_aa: CASSSGRSGGIRPYEQYF
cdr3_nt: TGTGCCAGCAGTTCGGGAAGGTCCGGCGGGATTAGACCCTACGAGCAGTACTTC

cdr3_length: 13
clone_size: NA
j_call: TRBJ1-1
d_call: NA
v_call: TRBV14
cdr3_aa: CASSQELYTEAFF
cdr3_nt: TGTGCCAGCAGCCAAGAGCTGTACACTGAAGCTTTCTTT

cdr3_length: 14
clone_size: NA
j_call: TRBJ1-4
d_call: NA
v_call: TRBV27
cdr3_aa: CASSFAGESEKLFF
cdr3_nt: TGTGCCAGCAGTTTCGCAGGGGAGAGCGAAAAACTGTTTTTT

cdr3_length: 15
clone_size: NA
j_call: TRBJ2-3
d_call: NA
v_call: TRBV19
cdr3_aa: CASCRSPAGTDTQYF
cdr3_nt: TGTGCCAGTTGTCGTAGCCCTGCAGGCACAGATACGCAGTATTTT

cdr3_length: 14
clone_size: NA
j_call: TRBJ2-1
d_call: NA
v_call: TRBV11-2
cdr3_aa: CASRGTSRANEQFF
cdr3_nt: TGTGCCAGCCGAGGGACTTCCCGGGCCAATGAGCAGTTCTTC

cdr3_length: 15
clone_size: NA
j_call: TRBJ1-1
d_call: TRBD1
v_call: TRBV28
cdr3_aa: CASSSTGEGNTEAFF
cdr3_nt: TGTGCCAGCAGTAGTACAGGGGAGGGGAACACTGAAGCTTTCTTT

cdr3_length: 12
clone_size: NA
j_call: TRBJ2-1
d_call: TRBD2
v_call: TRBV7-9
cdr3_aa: CASSGSGPEQFF
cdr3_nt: TGTGCCAGCAGCGGTAGCGGGCCAGAGCAGTTCTTC

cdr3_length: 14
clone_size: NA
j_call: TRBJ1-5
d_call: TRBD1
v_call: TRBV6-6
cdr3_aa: CASSQDRWNQPQHF
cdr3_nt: TGTGCCAGCAGTCAGGACAGGTGGAATCAGCCCCAGCATTTT

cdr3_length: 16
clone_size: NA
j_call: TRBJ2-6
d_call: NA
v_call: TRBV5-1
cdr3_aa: CASNRVPVSGANVLTF
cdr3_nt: TGCGCCAGCAACAGGGTCCCCGTGAGCGGGGCCAACGTCCTGACTTTC

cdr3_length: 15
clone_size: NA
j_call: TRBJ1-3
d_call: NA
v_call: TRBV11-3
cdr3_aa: CASSLGASSGNTIYF
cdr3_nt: TGTGCCAGCAGCTTAGGCGCCAGCTCTGGAAACACCATATATTTT

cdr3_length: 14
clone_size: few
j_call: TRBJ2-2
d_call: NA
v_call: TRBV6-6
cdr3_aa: CASDIGGDTGELFF
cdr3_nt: TGTGCCAGCGATATCGGCGGGGACACCGGGGAGCTGTTTTTT

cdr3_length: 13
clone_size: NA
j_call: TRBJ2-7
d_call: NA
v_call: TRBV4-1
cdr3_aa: CASSRGLSYEQYF
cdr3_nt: TGCGCCAGCAGTAGAGGTCTCTCCTACGAGCAGTACTTC

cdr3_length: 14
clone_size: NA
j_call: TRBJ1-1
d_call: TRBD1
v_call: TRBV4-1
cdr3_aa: CASSQWDSYTEAFF
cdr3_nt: TGCGCCAGCAGCCAATGGGACAGCTACACTGAAGCTTTCTTT

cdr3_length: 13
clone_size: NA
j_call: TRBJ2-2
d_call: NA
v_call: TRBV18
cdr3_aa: CASSSTNTGELFF
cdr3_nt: TGTGCCAGCTCGTCGACCAACACCGGGGAGCTGTTTTTT

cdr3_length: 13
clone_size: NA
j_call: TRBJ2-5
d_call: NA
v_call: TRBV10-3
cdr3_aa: CAIRFSREETQYF
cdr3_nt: TGTGCCATCAGATTTTCAAGAGAGGAGACCCAGTACTTC

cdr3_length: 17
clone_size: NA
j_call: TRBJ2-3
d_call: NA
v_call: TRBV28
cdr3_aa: CASSFSRGELNTDTQYF
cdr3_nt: TGTGCCAGCAGTTTTTCCCGAGGGGAACTCAACACAGATACGCAGTATTTT

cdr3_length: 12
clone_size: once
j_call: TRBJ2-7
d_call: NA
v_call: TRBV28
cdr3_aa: CASRPGIYEQYF
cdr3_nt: TGTGCCAGCAGACCAGGGATTTACGAGCAGTACTTC

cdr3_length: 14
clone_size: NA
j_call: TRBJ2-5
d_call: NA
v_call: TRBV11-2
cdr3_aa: CASSLGGYQETQYF
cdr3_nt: TGTGCCAGCAGCTTAGGGGGGTACCAAGAGACCCAGTACTTC

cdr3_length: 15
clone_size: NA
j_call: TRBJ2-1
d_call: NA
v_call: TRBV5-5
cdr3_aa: CASSPVGADYNEQFF
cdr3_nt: TGTGCCAGCAGCCCGGTTGGAGCAGACTACAATGAGCAGTTCTTC

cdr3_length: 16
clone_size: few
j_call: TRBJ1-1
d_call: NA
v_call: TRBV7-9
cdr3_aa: CASSLAQSLGGTEAFF
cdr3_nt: TGTGCCAGCAGCTTAGCTCAGTCACTGGGGGGCACTGAAGCTTTCTTT

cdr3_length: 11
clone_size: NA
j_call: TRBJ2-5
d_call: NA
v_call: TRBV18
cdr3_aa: CASSAQETQYF
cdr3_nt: TGTGCCAGCTCAGCTCAAGAGACCCAGTACTTC

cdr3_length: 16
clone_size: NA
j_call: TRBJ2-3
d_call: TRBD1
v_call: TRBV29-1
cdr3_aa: CSVGRSPGQGADTQYF
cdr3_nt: TGCAGCGTTGGGCGATCTCCGGGACAGGGGGCAGATACGCAGTATTTT

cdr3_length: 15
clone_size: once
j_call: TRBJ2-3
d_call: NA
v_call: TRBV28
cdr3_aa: CASSLFQGGGDTQYF
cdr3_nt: TGTGCCAGCAGTTTATTTCAGGGCGGGGGCGATACGCAGTATTTT

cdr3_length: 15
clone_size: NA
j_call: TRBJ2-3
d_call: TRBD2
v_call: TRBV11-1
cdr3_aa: CASSLTSGRGDTQYF
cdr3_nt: TGTGCCAGCAGCTTGACTAGCGGGAGAGGGGATACGCAGTATTTT

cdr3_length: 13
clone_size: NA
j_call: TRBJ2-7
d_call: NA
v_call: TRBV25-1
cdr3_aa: CASRGSSSYEQYF
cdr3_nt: TGTGCCAGCCGGGGCTCTAGCTCCTACGAGCAGTACTTC

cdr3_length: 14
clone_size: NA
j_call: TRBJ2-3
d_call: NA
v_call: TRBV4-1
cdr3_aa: CASSQGANADTQYF
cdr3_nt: TGCGCCAGCAGCCAAGGGGCGAATGCAGATACGCAGTATTTT

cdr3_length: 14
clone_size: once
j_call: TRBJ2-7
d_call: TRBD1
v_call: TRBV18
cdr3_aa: CASSPGQGSYEQYF
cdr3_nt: TGTGCCAGCTCACCGGGACAGGGATCCTACGAGCAGTACTTC

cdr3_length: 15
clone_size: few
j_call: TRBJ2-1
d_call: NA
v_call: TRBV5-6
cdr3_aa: CASSLSESLYNEQFF
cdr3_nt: TGTGCCAGCAGCTTGTCGGAGTCTCTATACAATGAGCAGTTCTTC

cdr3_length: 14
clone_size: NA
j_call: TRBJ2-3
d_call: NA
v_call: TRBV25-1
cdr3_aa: CASSERDSTDTQYF
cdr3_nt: TGTGCCAGCAGTGAACGGGATAGCACAGATACGCAGTATTTT

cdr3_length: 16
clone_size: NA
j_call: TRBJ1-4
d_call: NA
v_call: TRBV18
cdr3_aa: CASSPGLQATNEKLFF
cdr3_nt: TGTGCCAGCTCCCCAGGGCTCCAAGCAACTAATGAAAAACTGTTTTTT

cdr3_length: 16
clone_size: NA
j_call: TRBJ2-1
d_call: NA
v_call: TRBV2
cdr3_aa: CASSGSRLEAGNEQFF
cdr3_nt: TGTGCCAGCAGTGGTTCGCGACTAGAAGCGGGCAATGAGCAGTTCTTC

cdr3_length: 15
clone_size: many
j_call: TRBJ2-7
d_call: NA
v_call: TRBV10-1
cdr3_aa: CASSEFGTYTYEQYF
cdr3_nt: TGCGCCAGCAGTGAGTTTGGGACATACACCTACGAGCAGTACTTC

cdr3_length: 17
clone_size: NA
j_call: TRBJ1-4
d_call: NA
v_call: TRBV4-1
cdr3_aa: CASSQDGTTESNEKLFF
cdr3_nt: TGCGCCAGCAGCCAAGATGGGACGACGGAGTCTAATGAAAAACTGTTTTTT

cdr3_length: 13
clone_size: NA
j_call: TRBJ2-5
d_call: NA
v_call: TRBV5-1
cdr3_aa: CASSPGSQETQYF
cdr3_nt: TGCGCCAGCAGCCCGGGGAGCCAAGAGACCCAGTACTTC

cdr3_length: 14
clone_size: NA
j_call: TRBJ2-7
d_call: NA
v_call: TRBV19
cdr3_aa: CASSTSGATYEQYF
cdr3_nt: TGTGCCAGTAGTACGTCCGGGGCCACCTACGAGCAGTACTTC

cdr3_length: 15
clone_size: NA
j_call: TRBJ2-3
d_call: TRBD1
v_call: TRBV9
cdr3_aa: CASSAYRGGTDTQYF
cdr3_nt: TGTGCCAGCAGCGCGTACAGGGGCGGCACAGATACGCAGTATTTT

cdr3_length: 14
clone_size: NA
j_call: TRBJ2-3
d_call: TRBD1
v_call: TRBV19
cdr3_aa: CASSKGQPPDTQYF
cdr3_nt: TGTGCCAGTAGTAAGGGACAGCCGCCAGATACGCAGTATTTT

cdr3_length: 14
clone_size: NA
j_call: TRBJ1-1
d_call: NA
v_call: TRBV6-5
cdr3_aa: CASSYSPGCTEAFF
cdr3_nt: TGTGCCAGCAGTTACTCTCCGGGGTGCACTGAAGCTTTCTTT

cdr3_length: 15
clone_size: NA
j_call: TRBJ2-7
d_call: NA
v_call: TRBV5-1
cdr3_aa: CASSLVVTGPYEQYF
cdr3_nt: TGCGCCAGCAGCTTGGTTGTGACTGGTCCCTACGAGCAGTACTTC

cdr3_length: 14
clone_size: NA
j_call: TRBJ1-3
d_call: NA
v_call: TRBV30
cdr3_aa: CAWHRQLSGNTIYF
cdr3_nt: TGTGCCTGGCACCGACAGCTATCTGGAAACACCATATATTTT